One and the same sample provided the 9 T cell receptor beta chains below, sequenced in a study of OX40 agonist ivuxolimab in advanced cancers. Produced via immunoSEQ multiplex PCR; TCRdb's table is partial and in-frame only. The table lists 70,000 to 95,000 clones, about 91% of them singletons. The material sequenced was CD4+ or CD8+ T cells sorted from blood, taken in a trial of the OX40 agonist ivuxolimab. Receptors originate from an adult with an advanced solid tumor such as melanoma, head and neck, liver or kidney cancer.

The CDR3 region has the DNA TGCGCCAGCAGCTTGATTGGTCTTTCGCAGAATACGCAGTATTTT. Encoded protein: CASSLIGLSQNTQYF. The chain has TRBV5-1 and TRBJ2-3; D not certain. CDR1 and CDR2 (germline): SGHRS, YFSETQ. This CDR3 comprises 15 residues. V lost 1 base to trimming and J lost 7 bases, with 16 bases between them.

The chain joins TRBV11-2 to TRBJ2-5, with 9 nucleotides matching TRBD1. Looked up from germline, CDR1 is SGHAT and CDR2 is FQNNGV. The V segment lost 5 bases and the J segment 4 bases; nucleotides outside the gene matches: 5. The length of the CDR3 is 14 residues. CDR3 in amino acids: CASSTGTGRETQYF. The DNA of the CDR3 is TGTGCCAGCAGCACAGGGACAGGGCGAGAGACCCAGTACTTC.

This chain joins TRBV9 and TRBJ1-3, with D perhaps TRBD1 (5 bases). Trimming removed 3 bases from V and 2 bases from J, with 15 bases in between. Germline lookup yields CDR1 SGDLS and CDR2 YYNGEE. The CDR3 is 16 amino acids. CDR3 nucleotides: TGTGCCAGCAGCGGTCCGGACGGGGGGACTGGAAACACCATATATTTT. The encoded protein is CASSGPDGGTGNTIYF.

This chain uses TRBV9 with TRBJ1-1, with D maybe TRBD1 (5 bases). V lost 0 bases to trimming and J lost 3 bases, with 12 bases between them. Germline V lookup: CDR1 SGDLS, CDR2 YYNGEE. CDR3 size: 15 residues. The CDR3 spells CASSVGGAGDTEAFF. Written as DNA, the CDR3 is TGTGCCAGCAGCGTAGGAGGGGCGGGCGACACTGAAGCTTTCTTT.

The chain joins TRBV10-2 to TRBJ2-3, with 10 bases matching TRBD2. Germline CDR1 reads WSHSY; CDR2 reads SAAADI. V lost 9 bases, J lost 10 bases, and 13 bases stayed unmatched. The length of the CDR3 is 14 residues. The CDR3 is CASKREGAGLSQYF. DNA for the CDR3: TGCGCCAGTAAGCGGGAGGGCGCGGGTTTGTCGCAGTATTTT.

In DNA form, the CDR3 reads TGTGCCAGCAGGACAGGGGTTGACACTGAAGCTTTCTTT. It is translated as CASRTGVDTEAFF. The V and J genes are TRBV6-1 and TRBJ1-1; the match to TRBD1 covers 8 bases. V gave up 6 bases and J gave up 3 bases; unmatched junction bases: 3. Per germline, CDR1 MNHNS and CDR2 SASEGT. The CDR3 covers 13 residues.

The genes are TRBV9 and TRBJ2-1; TRBD1 matches 8 bases. J was trimmed by 7 bases and V by 0 bases; bases with no gene match: 6. Per the germline V gene, CDR1 is SGDLS and CDR2 is YYNGEE. The CDR3 loop spans 15 amino acids. CDR3: CASSVAQGAYNEQFF. CDR3 sequence (DNA): TGTGCCAGCAGCGTAGCGCAGGGGGCGTATAATGAGCAGTTCTTC.

The J gene is TRBJ2-2, the V gene TRBV29-1; 12 bases fit TRBD2. Germline CDR1 reads SQVTM; CDR2 reads ANQGSEA. With V trimmed by 4 bases and J by 0 bases, 9 bases remained unmatched. There are 18 residues in the CDR3. The CDR3 bases are TGCAGCGTTGGGCGTCCCGGGACTAGCGGGCCGAACACCGGGGAGCTGTTTTTT. This sequence encodes CSVGRPGTSGPNTGELFF.

This chain joins TRBV9 and TRBJ2-3; TRBD1 might be the D (6 bases). Trimming removed 6 bases at V and 0 bases at J, with 17 bases between. The germline gives CDR1 SGDLS, CDR2 YYNGEE. The CDR3 contains 16 residues. The CDR3 DNA reads as TGTGCCAGCACGTTGGGACACGCCGTTAGCACAGATACGCAGTATTTT. Its protein is CASTLGHAVSTDTQYF. Complete variable domain (other parts from reference TRBV9 and TRBJ2-3): DSGVTQTPKHLITATGQRVTLRCSPRSGDLSVYWYQQSLDQGLQFLIQYYNGEERAKGNILERFSAQQFPDLHSELNLSSLELGDSALYFCASTLGHAVSTDTQYFGPGTRLTVL.